This TCR beta chain was documented in a study of cytomegalovirus exposure and HLA in healthy donors. Study-wide background: It was reported in a later analysis that the approximately 120 validation repertoires used the same platform as the approximately 620 first-cohort repertoires.

Study-wide points: In a later analysis, first-cohort TCR clusters were found to tend to co-occur in the 120 or so validation repertoires. TCR sequences were mostly rare, though some public TCRs occurred in many donors.

A remark on this clone: Its antigen remains unidentified.

V was clipped by 2 bases and J by 3 bases; unmatched bases: 3. CDR3 length equals 15 residues. In germline, CDR1 is SGHRS, CDR2 YFSETQ. Sequencing was performed with immunoSEQ multiplex PCR; in TCRdb, only in-frame clones are kept and a portion is missing. The data contain 45,000 to 65,000 clones, 80% to 90% of them seen just once; the ten biggest clones take up 15%. What was sequenced was PBMCs. The V gene is TRBV5-1, the J gene TRBJ2-5, with TRBD2 identical over 11 bases. The receptor's source is a woman aged 18 to 35 in good health and CMV-seronegative. The CDR3 reads CASSLLAGAEETQYF. DNA for the CDR3: TGCGCCAGCAGCTTACTAGCGGGGGCGGAAGAGACCCAGTACTTC.